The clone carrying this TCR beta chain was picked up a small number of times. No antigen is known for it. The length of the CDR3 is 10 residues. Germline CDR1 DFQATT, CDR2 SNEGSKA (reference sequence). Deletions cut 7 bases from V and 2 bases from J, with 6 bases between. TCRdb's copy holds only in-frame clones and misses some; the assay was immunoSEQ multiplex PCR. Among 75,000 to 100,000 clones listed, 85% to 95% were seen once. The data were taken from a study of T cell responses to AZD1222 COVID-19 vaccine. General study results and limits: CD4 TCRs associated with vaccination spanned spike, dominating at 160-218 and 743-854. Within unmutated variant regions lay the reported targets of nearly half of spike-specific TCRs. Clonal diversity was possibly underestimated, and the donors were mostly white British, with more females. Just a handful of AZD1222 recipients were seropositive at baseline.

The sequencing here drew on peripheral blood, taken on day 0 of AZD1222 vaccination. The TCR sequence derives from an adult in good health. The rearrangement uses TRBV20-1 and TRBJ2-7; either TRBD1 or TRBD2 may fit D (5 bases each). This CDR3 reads CSVGAYEQYF. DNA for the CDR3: TGCAGTGTGGGGGCCTACGAGCAGTACTTC.